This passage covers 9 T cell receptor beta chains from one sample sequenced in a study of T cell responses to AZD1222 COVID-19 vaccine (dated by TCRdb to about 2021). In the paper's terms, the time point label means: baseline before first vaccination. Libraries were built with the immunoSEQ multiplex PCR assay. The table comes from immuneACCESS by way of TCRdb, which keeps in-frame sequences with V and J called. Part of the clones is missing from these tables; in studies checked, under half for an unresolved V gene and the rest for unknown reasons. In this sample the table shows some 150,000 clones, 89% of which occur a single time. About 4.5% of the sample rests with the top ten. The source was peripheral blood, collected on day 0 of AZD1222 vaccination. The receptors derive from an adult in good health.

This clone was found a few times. For the CDR3, the DNA is TGTGCCAGCAGTCAATTTTTGGGGACAGACTACGAGCAGTACTTC. It codes for CASSQFLGTDYEQYF. The chain carries TRBV7-3 and TRBJ2-7; 7 nucleotides align to TRBD1. The CDR3 is 15 amino acids. Per the germline V gene, CDR1 is SGHTA and CDR2 is FQGTGA. Unmatched junction bases numbered 11, after V lost 6 bases and J lost 3 bases. Together with reference TRBV7-3 and TRBJ2-7, the CDR3 gives the full variable domain: GAGVSQTPSNKVTEKGKYVELRCDPISGHTALYWYRQSLGQGPEFLIYFQGTGAADDSGLPNDRFFAVRPEGSVSTLKIQRTERGDSAVYLCASSQFLGTDYEQYFGPGTRLTVT.

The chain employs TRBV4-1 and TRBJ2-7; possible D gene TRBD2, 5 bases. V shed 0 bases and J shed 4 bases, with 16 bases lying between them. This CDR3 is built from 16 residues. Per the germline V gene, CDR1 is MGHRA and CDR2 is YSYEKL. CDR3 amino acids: CASSQEGRGEGYEQYF. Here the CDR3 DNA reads TGCGCCAGCAGCCAAGAAGGACGAGGAGAGGGTTACGAGCAGTACTTC.

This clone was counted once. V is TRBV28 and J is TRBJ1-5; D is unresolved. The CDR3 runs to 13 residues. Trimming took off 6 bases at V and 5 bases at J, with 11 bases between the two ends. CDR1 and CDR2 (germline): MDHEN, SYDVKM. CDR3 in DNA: TGTGCCAGCAGACACCTTCCCGATCAGCCCCAGCATTTT. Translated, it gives CASRHLPDQPQHF.

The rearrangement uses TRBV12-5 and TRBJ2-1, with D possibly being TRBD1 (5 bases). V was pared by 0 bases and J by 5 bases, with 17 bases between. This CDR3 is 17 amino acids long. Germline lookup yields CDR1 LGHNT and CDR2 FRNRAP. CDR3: CASGLVLTVRLDNEQFF. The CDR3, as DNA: TGTGCTAGTGGTTTGGTTCTGACAGTCCGGTTGGACAATGAGCAGTTCTTC.

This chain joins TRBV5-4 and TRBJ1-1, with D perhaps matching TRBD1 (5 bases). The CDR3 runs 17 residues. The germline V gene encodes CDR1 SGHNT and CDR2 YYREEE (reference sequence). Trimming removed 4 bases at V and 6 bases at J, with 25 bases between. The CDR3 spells CASSPGGHVRGISEAFF. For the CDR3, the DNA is TGTGCCAGCAGCCCAGGAGGACACGTAAGGGGAATATCTGAAGCTTTCTTT.

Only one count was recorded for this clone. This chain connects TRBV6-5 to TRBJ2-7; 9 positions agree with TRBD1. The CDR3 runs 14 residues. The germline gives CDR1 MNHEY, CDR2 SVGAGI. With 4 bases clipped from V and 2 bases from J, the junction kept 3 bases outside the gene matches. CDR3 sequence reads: CASSLGQGPYEQYF. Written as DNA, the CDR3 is TGTGCCAGCAGTTTGGGACAGGGTCCCTACGAGCAGTACTTC.

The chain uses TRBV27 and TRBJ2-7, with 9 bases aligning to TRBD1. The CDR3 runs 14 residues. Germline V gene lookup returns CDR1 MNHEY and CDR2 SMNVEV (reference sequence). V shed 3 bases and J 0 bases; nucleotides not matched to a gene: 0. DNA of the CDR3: TGTGCCAGCAGTTTGACAGGGGGCTCCTACGAGCAGTACTTC. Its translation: CASSLTGGSYEQYF.

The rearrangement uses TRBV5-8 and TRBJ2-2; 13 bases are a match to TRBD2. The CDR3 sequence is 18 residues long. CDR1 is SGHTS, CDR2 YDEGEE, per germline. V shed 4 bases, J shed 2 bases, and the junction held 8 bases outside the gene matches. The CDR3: CASSRPRTSGGNTGELFF. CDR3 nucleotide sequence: TGTGCCAGCAGCCGCCCCCGGACTAGCGGGGGTAACACCGGGGAGCTGTTTTTT.

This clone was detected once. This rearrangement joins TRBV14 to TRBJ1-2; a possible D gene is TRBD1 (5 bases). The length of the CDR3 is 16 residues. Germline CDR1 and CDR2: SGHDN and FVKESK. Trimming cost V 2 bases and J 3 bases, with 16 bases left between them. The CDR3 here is CASSQLTRGRDYGYTF. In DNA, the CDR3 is TGTGCCAGCAGCCAACTCACCCGGGGACGGGACTATGGCTACACCTTC.